The 21 T cell receptor beta chains below all came from one sample that was sequenced in a study of T cell responses to AZD1222 COVID-19 vaccine. Data came from immunoSEQ multiplex PCR; TCRdb stores just in-frame clones and leaves some out. The repertoire holds approximately 170,000 clones, with 80% to 90% as singletons. The sample in question was peripheral blood, obtained on day 0 of AZD1222 vaccination. The receptors were gathered from an adult in good health.

The chain carries TRBV9 and TRBJ2-7; D call uncertain. From germline, CDR1 is SGDLS and CDR2 YYNGEE. V lost 3 bases to trimming and J lost 2 bases, with 12 bases between them. The CDR3 length is 14 residues. CDR3 nucleotide sequence: TGTGCCAGCAGCGCAAGCGTCCTAACCTACGAGCAGTACTTC. Its protein is CASSASVLTYEQYF.

About this clone: Other DNA sequences from this sample encode an identical CDR3 as well. The chain has TRBV3-1 (or the pseudogene TRBV3-2) and TRBJ2-6; D is ambiguous. This CDR3 is built from 14 residues. V gave up 3 bases and J gave up 1 base, with 4 bases separating them. CDR1 and CDR2 (germline): LGHDT, YNNKEL (reference sequence). CDR3 residues: CASSQVSGANVLTF. Here the CDR3 DNA reads TGTGCCAGCAGCCAGGTTTCTGGGGCCAACGTCCTGACTTTC.

This sequence joins TRBV10-3 and TRBJ2-2; D might be TRBD2 (5 bases). Per germline, CDR1 ENHRY and CDR2 SYGVKD. The V end was cut by 7 bases, the J end by 0 bases, with 12 bases between. The CDR3 is made up of 15 amino acids. Here the CDR3 DNA reads TGTGCCATCACCCAGGACTCGTCGAACACCGGGGAGCTGTTTTTT. Its protein product is CAITQDSSNTGELFF.

The rearrangement joins TRBV5-4 to TRBJ1-2; 7 bases fit TRBD1. Unmatched junction bases numbered 12, after V lost 4 bases and J lost 3 bases. The CDR3 contains 16 residues. Germline CDR1 is SGHNT and CDR2 is YYREEE (reference sequence). The CDR3 sequence: CASSQSKGQTYYGYTF. CDR3 DNA: TGTGCCAGCAGCCAATCGAAGGGACAGACGTACTATGGCTACACCTTC.

V gene TRBV3-1 (or the pseudogene TRBV3-2) combines with J gene TRBJ1-4; 7 positions agree with TRBD1. V gave up 0 bases and J gave up 6 bases; unmatched junction bases: 7. Germline V gene data show CDR1 as LGHDT and CDR2 as YNNKEL (reference sequence). The CDR3 contains 16 residues. The CDR3 loop is CASSQDGGGYDEKLFF. As DNA, the CDR3 is TGTGCCAGCAGCCAAGATGGAGGGGGCTATGATGAAAAACTGTTTTTT.

CDR3 coding DNA: TGCGCCAGCAGCTTGGGGGCGGGGGGCTACACCGGGGAGCTGTTTTTT. It yields the protein CASSLGAGGYTGELFF. The chain combines TRBV5-1 with TRBJ2-2; 8 bases agree with TRBD2. This CDR3 is built from 16 residues. After removal of 0 bases from V and 3 bases from J, the junction contained 4 bases not matched to a gene. Germline loops: CDR1 SGHRS, CDR2 YFSETQ.

This clone was seen once. The rearrangement joins TRBV3-1 (or the pseudogene TRBV3-2) to TRBJ2-1; D call uncertain. V lost 5 bases and J 0 bases, leaving 17 bases between the germline ends. Germline-derived CDR1 and CDR2 are LGHDT and YNNKEL (reference sequence). The CDR3 spans 17 residues. The CDR3: CASSFRPLPSSYNEQFF. The CDR3 DNA sequence: TGTGCCAGCAGCTTCAGGCCGCTACCTAGCTCCTACAATGAGCAGTTCTTC.

The count of this clone is one. J is TRBJ1-2 and V is TRBV11-1, with TRBD1 matching over 8 bases. The CDR3 covers 14 residues. V shed 5 bases, J shed 7 bases, and the junction held 9 bases outside the gene matches. Germline V gene lookup returns CDR1 SGHAT and CDR2 FQDESV (reference sequence). CDR3 loop: CASSPRTGMGGYTF. For the CDR3, the DNA is TGTGCCAGCAGCCCTCGGACAGGGATGGGTGGCTACACCTTC.

The V gene is TRBV2, the J gene TRBJ2-2; D tentatively reads TRBD1 or TRBD2 (5 bases each). This CDR3 has 15 residues. The germline gives CDR1 SNHLY, CDR2 FYNNEI. Trimming took off 4 bases at V and 7 bases at J, with 16 bases between the two ends. The CDR3 coding sequence is TGTGCCAGCAGTGTGTCCGGGGCGCTAGGCGGGGAGCTGTTTTTT. Encoded protein: CASSVSGALGGELFF. Using reference TRBV2 and TRBJ2-2 for the parts outside the CDR3, the full variable domain is EPEVTQTPSHQVTQMGQEVILRCVPISNHLYFYWYRQILGQKVEFLVSFYNNEISEKSEIFDDQFSVERPDGSNFTLKIRSTKLEDSAMYFCASSVSGALGGELFFGEGSRLTVL.

This rearrangement joins TRBV20-1 to TRBJ2-3; no clear D. This CDR3 spans 11 amino acids. Deletions cut 6 bases from V and 3 bases from J, with 7 bases between. The V gene's germline CDR1 is DFQATT and CDR2 SNEGSKA (reference sequence). The CDR3, as DNA: TGCAGTGCCGACACAACAGATACGCAGTATTTT. Translating it yields CSADTTDTQYF.

The J gene is TRBJ2-1, the V gene TRBV7-9; either TRBD1 or TRBD2 may fit D (6 bases each). V was cut by 5 bases and J by 2 bases, with 16 bases left in between. From germline, CDR1 is SEHNR and CDR2 FQNEAQ (reference sequence). This CDR3 comprises 16 residues. The CDR3 is CASSPQLGGAYNEQFF. The CDR3 coding sequence is TGTGCCAGCAGCCCCCAGCTGGGGGGCGCCTACAATGAGCAGTTCTTC.

The chain uses TRBV13 and TRBJ2-5; 13 bases map to TRBD2. There are 16 residues in the CDR3. V shed 0 bases and J 2 bases; nucleotides not matched to a gene: 0. The germline V gene encodes CDR1 PRHDT and CDR2 FYEKMQ (reference sequence). This CDR3 is CASSLGLAGGQETQYF. In nucleotides, the CDR3 is TGTGCCAGCAGCTTAGGACTAGCGGGGGGGCAAGAGACCCAGTACTTC.

The chain links TRBV5-4 to TRBJ2-5, with 8 bases identical to TRBD1. The CDR3 contains 15 residues. CDR1 is SGHNT and CDR2 is YYREEE in the germline V gene (reference sequence). J was trimmed by 5 bases and V by 4 bases; bases with no gene match: 10. The CDR3 nucleotides read TGTGCCAGCAGCCCGGGAACAGGGGGTGACGAGACCCAGTACTTC. The encoded protein is CASSPGTGGDETQYF.

This sequence joins TRBV4-2 and TRBJ2-4, with TRBD1 matching 10 bases. This CDR3 contains 15 residues. The germline V gene has CDR1 LGHNA and CDR2 YNFKEQ. V lost 0 bases, J lost 7 bases, and 3 bases stayed unmatched. The CDR3: CASSQETGGVNIQYF. The CDR3, as DNA: TGTGCCAGCAGCCAAGAGACAGGGGGCGTGAACATTCAGTACTTC.

The V and J genes are TRBV7-3 and TRBJ2-1; TRBD2 aligns across 10 bases. J was trimmed by 6 bases and V by 4 bases; bases with no gene match: 3. Germline CDR1 is SGHTA and CDR2 is FQGTGA. The CDR3 covers 14 residues. As DNA, the CDR3 is TGTGCCAGCAGCTCGGGACTAGCGAGCAATGAGCAGTTCTTC. Protein product: CASSSGLASNEQFF.

This clone was observed a single time. This chain uses TRBV7-9 with TRBJ1-5, with 7 bases matching TRBD1. CDR1 is SEHNR and CDR2 is FQNEAQ in the germline V gene (reference sequence). The CDR3 is made up of 19 amino acids. The junction had 15 bases not matched to a gene; V was cut back by 4 bases and J by 0 bases. The CDR3 loop reads CASSSTRTIGDSSNQPQHF. The CDR3 coding sequence is TGTGCCAGCAGCTCAACCCGGACTATCGGGGACAGTAGCAATCAGCCCCAGCATTTT.

The V call is TRBV5-1, the J call TRBJ2-3; a possible D gene is TRBD1 (5 bases). V was shortened by 4 bases and J by 1 base, with 10 bases between the two germline ends. The CDR3 is 14 amino acids. Germline V gene sequence: CDR1 SGHRS, CDR2 YFSETQ. The CDR3 DNA reads as TGCGCCAGCAGCGCAGGGATGGGCACAGATACGCAGTATTTT. This translates into CASSAGMGTDTQYF.

This clone was seen only once. The chain links TRBV6-4 to TRBJ1-5, with TRBD1 matching over 7 bases. The CDR3 runs 14 residues. Germline V lookup: CDR1 MRHNA, CDR2 SNTAGT. With V trimmed by 4 bases and J by 3 bases, 3 bases remained unmatched. This CDR3 is CASSVTGDNQPQHF. DNA for the CDR3: TGTGCCAGCAGTGTCACAGGGGACAATCAGCCCCAGCATTTT.

The rearrangement links TRBV11-2 to TRBJ1-2; 8 bases map to TRBD1. V dropped 0 bases and J dropped 2; count of bases not matched to a gene: 8. The CDR3 consists of 17 residues. Germline CDR1 reads SGHAT; CDR2 reads FQNNGV. Here the CDR3 DNA reads TGTGCCAGCAGCTTAGATCCCCGGGGACAGGCGAACTATGGCTACACCTTC. Translating gives CASSLDPRGQANYGYTF.

This clone came up a few times. Distinct nucleotide sequences in the sample also encode this CDR3. This chain connects TRBV7-8 to TRBJ1-2; 11 nucleotides agree with TRBD1. V was pared by 1 base and J by 4 bases, with 14 bases of the junction left unmatched. Germline V CDR1 and CDR2: SGHVS, FQNEAQ. This CDR3 has 19 amino acids. DNA of the CDR3: TGTGCCAGCAGCTTAGGTGGGGGGACAGGGGGTGAATGGGCCTATGGCTACACCTTC. Its translation: CASSLGGGTGGEWAYGYTF.

The genes are TRBV6-1 and TRBJ2-1; TRBD1 matches 9 bases. Germline lookup yields CDR1 MNHNS and CDR2 SASEGT. Unmatched junction bases numbered 6, after V lost 3 bases and J lost 3 bases. This CDR3 has 16 residues. The CDR3 spells CASSDRDRVGYNEQFF. The CDR3 region has the DNA TGTGCCAGCAGTGACCGGGACAGGGTAGGCTACAATGAGCAGTTCTTC.